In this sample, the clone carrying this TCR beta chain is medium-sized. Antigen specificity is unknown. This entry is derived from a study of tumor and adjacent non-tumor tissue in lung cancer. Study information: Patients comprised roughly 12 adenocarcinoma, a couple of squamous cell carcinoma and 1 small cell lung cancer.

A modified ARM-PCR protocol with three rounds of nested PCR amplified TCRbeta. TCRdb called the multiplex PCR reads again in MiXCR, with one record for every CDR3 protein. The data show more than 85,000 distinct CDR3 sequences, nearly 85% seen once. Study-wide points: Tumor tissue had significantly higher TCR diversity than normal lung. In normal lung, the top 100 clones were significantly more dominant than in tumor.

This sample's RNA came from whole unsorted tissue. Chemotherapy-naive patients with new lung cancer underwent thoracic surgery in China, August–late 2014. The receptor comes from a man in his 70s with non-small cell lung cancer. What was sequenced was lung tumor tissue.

Here the CDR3 reads CASSLGRGGYNEQFF. In nucleotides, the CDR3 is TGTGCCAGCAGCTTGGGTCGGGGGGGCTACAATGAGCAGTTCTTC. The chain uses TRBV11-2 and TRBJ2-1; 8 bases agree with TRBD2. Per the germline V gene, CDR1 is SGHAT and CDR2 is FQNNGV. The CDR3 has 15 amino acids. Trimming removed 3 bases from V and 3 bases from J; junction bases left unmatched: 4.